This T cell receptor beta chain was documented in a study of early T cells in non-severe SARS-CoV-2 infection. The germline V gene encodes CDR1 LGHDT and CDR2 YNNKEL (reference sequence). The V and J ends lost 4 bases and 1 base respectively, with 10 bases between them. The CDR3 runs to 15 residues. Each single cDNA molecule received a unique molecular identifier. TCRdb fed the 5' RACE reads into MiXCR, producing one record per CDR3 protein. The sample lists about 66,000 distinct CDR3 sequences; less than 20% were seen once. This clonotype came up a few times. The chain joins TRBV3-1 to TRBJ2-2; D is possibly TRBD1 (6 bases). This sample comprised whole blood, obtained at baseline. The clonotype originates from an adult who was a healthcare worker with PCR-confirmed SARS-CoV-2 infection or an uninfected control (not recorded which). CDR3 sequence reads: CASSPQGQNTGELFF. As DNA, the CDR3 is TGTGCCAGCAGCCCCCAGGGACAGAACACCGGGGAGCTGTTTTTT.